This is a list of T cell receptor beta chains from one sample in a study of cytomegalovirus exposure and HLA in healthy donors. The method was immunoSEQ multiplex PCR; TCRdb's version includes in-frame clones alone and lacks a portion of them. Among about 140,000 clones listed, roughly four fifths were seen once. The sample taken for sequencing was PBMCs. The receptor set was obtained from a man aged 30 to 39 in good health and CMV-seropositive. Both conserved end residues are part of each CDR3. D genes are given only for firm matches. Size tells how often a clone was seen (once, few, many) or the class of an expanded clone, and some rows leave it out.

clone size | J gene | D gene | V gene | CDR3 DNA | CDR3 protein
NA | TRBJ2-1 | NA | TRBV5-4 | TGTGCCAGCAGCCCCCCGGGGTCGGGATCCTACAATGAGCAGTTCTTC | CASSPPGSGSYNEQFF
few | TRBJ2-7 | TRBD2 | TRBV29-1 | TGCAGCGTTGCCAGCGGGGGTCCCTACGAGCAGTACTTC | CSVASGGPYEQYF
NA | TRBJ1-2 | NA | TRBV5-1 | TGCGCCAGCAGCCTGGGACTGCCAAATGGCTACACCTTC | CASSLGLPNGYTF
NA | TRBJ1-1 | NA | TRBV7-8 | TGTGCCAGCAGCTTCTTTCTCTCGGAAGCTTTCTTT | CASSFFLSEAFF
NA | TRBJ1-4 | TRBD1 | TRBV4-2 | TGTGCCAGCAGCATTCCGGGACAGAGTAATGAAAAACTGTTTTTT | CASSIPGQSNEKLFF
few | TRBJ1-5 | NA | TRBV28 | TGTGCCAGCGTCACCGAGCAGGGCGGCAATCAGCCCCAGCATTTT | CASVTEQGGNQPQHF
NA | TRBJ2-7 | NA | TRBV2 | TGTGCCAGCAGCCCCGACCAGGCCCACGAGCAGTACTTC | CASSPDQAHEQYF
NA | TRBJ2-1 | TRBD2 | TRBV15 | TGTGCCACCAGCAGAGATCGGGAGGGGGATTATTACAATGAGCAGTTCTTC | CATSRDREGDYYNEQFF
NA | TRBJ2-7 | NA | TRBV5-1 | TGCGCCAGCAGCCCTAGCCGGGACACCTACGAGCAGTACTTC | CASSPSRDTYEQYF
NA | TRBJ1-2 | TRBD1 | TRBV7-2 | TGTGCCAGCACCCCATCCGGGACAGGGAACGGCTACACCTTC | CASTPSGTGNGYTF
once | TRBJ2-5 | TRBD1 | TRBV5-4 | TGTGCCAGCAGCTCCGGACAGGGTGCAGAGACCCAGTACTTC | CASSSGQGAETQYF
NA | TRBJ2-1 | TRBD2 | TRBV4-1 | TGCGCCAGCAGCAAAAACTTAGCGGGGGAATACAATGAGCAGTTCTTC | CASSKNLAGEYNEQFF
NA | TRBJ1-6 | NA | TRBV5-1 | TGCGCCAGCAGCGACAGGAATTCACCCCTCCACTTT | CASSDRNSPLHF
few | TRBJ1-4 | NA | TRBV9 | TGTGCCAGCAGCGTCTCCCCAGATTATAATGAAAAACTGTTTTTT | CASSVSPDYNEKLFF
NA | TRBJ1-5 | NA | TRBV27 | TGTGCCAGCAGTCCCGATTGGGCACAGCCCCAGCATTTT | CASSPDWAQPQHF